This T cell receptor (beta chain) was identified during a study of control samples from healthy donors and cancer patients. The repertoire was sequenced with immunoSEQ multiplex PCR; TCRdb's copy has only in-frame clones and lacks some. Seen here are 200,000 to 250,000 clones, just under 95% observed once, and the top ten hold more than 1.3%. Sequenced input: blood. The TCR was taken from a man in his fifties in good health.

CDR3: CSANDYTEAFF. Written as DNA, the CDR3 is TGCAGTGCTAACGACTACACTGAAGCTTTCTTT. V and J are TRBV20-1 and TRBJ1-1; D is uncertain. The CDR3 totals 11 residues. The germline V and J ends were trimmed by 4 bases and 3 bases, with 6 bases remaining between them. Germline V gene data show CDR1 as DFQATT and CDR2 as SNEGSKA (reference sequence).